Following are 11 T cell receptor beta chains from one sample sequenced in a study of cytotoxic CD8 clonotypes in ibrutinib-treated CLL. The table came from immunoSEQ multiplex PCR; TCRdb's copy has only in-frame clones and leaves some out. Of approximately 200,000 clones listed, about two thirds were seen once; the top ten hold about an eighth. The material sequenced was PBMCs, taken after 24 months of ibrutinib treatment. The origin of the receptors is a human donor with chronic lymphocytic leukemia.

The rearrangement uses TRBV5-1 and TRBJ1-5; 10 bases match TRBD1. Germline V gene lookup returns CDR1 SGHRS and CDR2 YFSETQ. The CDR3 contains 14 residues. Trimming removed 4 bases from V and 5 bases from J; junction bases left unmatched: 3. CDR3 DNA: TGCGCCAGCAGCATGACAGGGGGCCATCAGCCCCAGCATTTT. Translated: CASSMTGGHQPQHF.

Worth noting for this clone: A read error may produce the germline difference seen at one junction end. V and J are TRBV14 and TRBJ1-2, with TRBD1 matching over 9 bases. The CDR3 is 14 amino acids. Germline V CDR1 and CDR2: SGHDN, FVKESK. The CDR3 DNA sequence: TGTGCCAGCAGCGGTCCCGGGACAGGGATCCTGAAGGTCTTC. It yields the protein CASSGPGTGILKVF.

In its sample, this clone was seen once. The J gene is TRBJ1-1, the V gene TRBV9, with 10 bases aligning to TRBD1. The germline gives CDR1 SGDLS, CDR2 YYNGEE. There are 15 residues in the CDR3. J lost 1 base, V lost 3 bases, and 3 bases had no gene match. The CDR3 bases are TGTGCCAGCAGCGAAGGGACAGGGGCGAACACTGAAGCTTTCTTT. Its protein is CASSEGTGANTEAFF. The full variable domain, rest sourced from reference TRBV9 and TRBJ1-1, is DSGVTQTPKHLITATGQRVTLRCSPRSGDLSVYWYQQSLDQGLQFLIQYYNGEERAKGNILERFSAQQFPDLHSELNLSSLELGDSALYFCASSEGTGANTEAFFGQGTRLTVV.

This clone was counted a few times. The rearrangement uses TRBV28 and TRBJ2-3; 8 bases agree with TRBD2. The CDR3 sequence is 16 residues long. V lost 6 bases and J lost 0; bases outside the gene matches: 8. Germline V gene data show CDR1 as MDHEN and CDR2 as SYDVKM. The DNA of the CDR3 is TGTGCCAGCAGAAGCGGGGGAGCAGGGAGCACAGATACGCAGTATTTT. Protein sequence: CASRSGGAGSTDTQYF. Complete variable domain (other parts from reference TRBV28 and TRBJ2-3): DVKVTQSSRYLVKRTGEKVFLECVQDMDHENMFWYRQDPGLGLRLIYFSYDVKMKEKGDIPEGYSVSREKKERFSLILESASTNQTSMYLCASRSGGAGSTDTQYFGPGTRLTVL.

The table lists this clone with a few counts. V gene TRBV10-2 combines with J gene TRBJ1-5; D ambiguous. CDR3 length: 13 amino acids. The germline V and J ends were trimmed by 1 base and 4 bases, with 5 bases remaining between them. Germline V gene sequence: CDR1 WSHSY, CDR2 SAAADI. CDR3 nucleotide sequence: TGCGCCAGCAGTGAGTTTCGAAATCAGCCCCAGCATTTT. Its protein product is CASSEFRNQPQHF.

J is TRBJ2-5 and V is TRBV18; D remains unclear. Trimming took 2 bases from V and 4 from J, leaving 5 bases between them. Germline V CDR1 and CDR2: KGHSH, LQKENI. The CDR3 has 12 residues. CDR3 bases: TGTGCCAGCTCACCAGGTCGAGAGACCCAGTACTTC. Its translation: CASSPGRETQYF. Full variable domain (rest looked up from reference TRBV18 and TRBJ2-5): NAGVMQNPRHLVRRRGQEARLRCSPMKGHSHVYWYRQLPEEGLKFMVYLQKENIIDESGMPKERFSAEFPKEGPSILRIQQVVRGDSAAYFCASSPGRETQYFGPGTRLLVL.

V and J are TRBV7-2 and TRBJ2-7, with 8 positions matching TRBD2. CDR3 length: 14 amino acids. V was clipped by 5 bases and J by 7 bases; unmatched bases: 10. In germline, CDR1 is SGHTA, CDR2 FQGNSA. The CDR3 DNA reads as TGTGCCAGCAGCCGAACACTAGCGGAAGGAGAGCAGTACTTC. This translates into CASSRTLAEGEQYF.

The chain has TRBV4-2 and TRBJ1-2; D is perhaps TRBD1 (5 bases). Germline CDR1 and CDR2: LGHNA and YNFKEQ. The CDR3 length is 14 residues. Trimming removed 0 bases at V and 8 bases at J, with 13 bases between. The CDR3 nucleotides read TGTGCCAGCAGCCAAGATACAGGACGGTGGGGCTACACCTTC. It translates to CASSQDTGRWGYTF.

This chain connects TRBV9 to TRBJ2-3, with TRBD2 identical over 7 bases. Germline lookup yields CDR1 SGDLS and CDR2 YYNGEE. J gave up 1 base and V 0 bases, and 8 bases lay outside the gene matches. The CDR3 spans 17 residues. In nucleotides, the CDR3 is TGTGCCAGCAGCGTAGTAGGCGGGAGTAAGGGCACAGATACGCAGTATTTT. Translating it yields CASSVVGGSKGTDTQYF.

This clone was counted only a few times. The genes are TRBV29-1 and TRBJ1-1, with D maybe TRBD1 (5 bases). With 2 bases removed from V and 6 bases from J, the gap between germline ends came to 13 bases. CDR1 is SQVTM, CDR2 ANQGSEA, per germline. The CDR3 length is 13 residues. The CDR3 sequence is CSVETGGGSEAFF. The CDR3 nucleotides read TGCAGCGTTGAAACAGGCGGTGGATCTGAAGCTTTCTTT.

This rearrangement joins TRBV5-4 to TRBJ2-7; no clear D. The germline gives CDR1 SGHNT, CDR2 YYREEE (reference sequence). Deletions cut 4 bases from V and 3 bases from J, with 5 bases between. This CDR3 spans 11 amino acids. The CDR3 nucleotides read TGTGCCAGCAGCACTCACTACGAGCAGTACTTC. It translates to CASSTHYEQYF.